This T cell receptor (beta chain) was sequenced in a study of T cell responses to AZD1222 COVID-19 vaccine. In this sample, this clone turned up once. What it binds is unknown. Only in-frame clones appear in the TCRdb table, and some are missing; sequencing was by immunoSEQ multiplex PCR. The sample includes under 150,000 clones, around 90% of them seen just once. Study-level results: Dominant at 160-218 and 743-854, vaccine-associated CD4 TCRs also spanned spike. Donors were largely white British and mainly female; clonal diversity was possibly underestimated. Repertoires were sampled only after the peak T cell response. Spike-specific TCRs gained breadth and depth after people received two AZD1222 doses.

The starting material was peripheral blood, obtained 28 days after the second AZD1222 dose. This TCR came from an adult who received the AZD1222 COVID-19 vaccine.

CDR3 residues: CASRETGPTEAFF. In nucleotides, the CDR3 is TGTGCCAGCAGAGAGACAGGTCCCACTGAAGCTTTCTTT. This rearrangement joins TRBV2 to TRBJ1-1, with D possibly being TRBD1 (6 bases). Trimming took off 6 bases at V and 4 bases at J, with 12 bases between the two ends. Germline values: CDR1 SNHLY, CDR2 FYNNEI. This CDR3 is 13 amino acids long.